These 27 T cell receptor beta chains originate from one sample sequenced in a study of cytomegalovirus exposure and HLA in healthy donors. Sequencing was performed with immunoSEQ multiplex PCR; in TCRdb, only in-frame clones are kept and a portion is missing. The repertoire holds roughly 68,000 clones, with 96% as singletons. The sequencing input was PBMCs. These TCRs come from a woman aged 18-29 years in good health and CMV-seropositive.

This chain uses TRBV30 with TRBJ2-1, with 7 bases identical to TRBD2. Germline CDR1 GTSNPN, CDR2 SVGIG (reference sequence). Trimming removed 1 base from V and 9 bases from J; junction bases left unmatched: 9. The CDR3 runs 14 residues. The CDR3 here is CAWSGGREWGEQFF. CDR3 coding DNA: TGTGCCTGGAGTGGTGGGCGGGAGTGGGGTGAGCAGTTCTTC.

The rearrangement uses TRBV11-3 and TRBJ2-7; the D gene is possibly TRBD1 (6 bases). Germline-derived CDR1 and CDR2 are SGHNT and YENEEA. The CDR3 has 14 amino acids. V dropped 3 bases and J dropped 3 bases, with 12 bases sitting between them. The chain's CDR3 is CASSFPGQSYEQYF. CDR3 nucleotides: TGTGCCAGCAGCTTCCCGGGACAAAGCTACGAGCAGTACTTC.

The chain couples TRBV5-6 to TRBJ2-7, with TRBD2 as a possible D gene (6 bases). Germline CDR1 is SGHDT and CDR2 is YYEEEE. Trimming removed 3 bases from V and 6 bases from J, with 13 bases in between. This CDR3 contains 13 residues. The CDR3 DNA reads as TGTGCCAGCAGCTGGACGTTCGGGGGCGAGCAGTACTTC. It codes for CASSWTFGGEQYF.

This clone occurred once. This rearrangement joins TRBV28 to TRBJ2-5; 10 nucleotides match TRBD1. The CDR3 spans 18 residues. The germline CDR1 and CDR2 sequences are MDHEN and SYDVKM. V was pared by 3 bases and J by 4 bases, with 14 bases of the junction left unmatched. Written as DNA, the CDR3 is TGTGCCAGCAGTTTCGGGGACAGGGGAAGGTTCCAAAGAGAGACCCAGTACTTC. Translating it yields CASSFGDRGRFQRETQYF. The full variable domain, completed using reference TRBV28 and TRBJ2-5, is DVKVTQSSRYLVKRTGEKVFLECVQDMDHENMFWYRQDPGLGLRLIYFSYDVKMKEKGDIPEGYSVSREKKERFSLILESASTNQTSMYLCASSFGDRGRFQRETQYFGPGTRLLVL.

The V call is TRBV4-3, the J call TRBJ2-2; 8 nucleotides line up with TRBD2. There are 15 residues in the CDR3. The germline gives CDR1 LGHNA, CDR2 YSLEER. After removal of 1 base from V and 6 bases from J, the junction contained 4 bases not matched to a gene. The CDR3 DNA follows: TGCGCCAGCAGCCAAGGTCTAGCGGGCCCCGGGGAGCTGTTTTTT. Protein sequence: CASSQGLAGPGELFF.

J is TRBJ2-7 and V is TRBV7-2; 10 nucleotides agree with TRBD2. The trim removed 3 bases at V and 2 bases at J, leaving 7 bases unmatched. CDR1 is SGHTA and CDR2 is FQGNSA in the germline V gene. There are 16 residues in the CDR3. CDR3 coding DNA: TGTGCCAGCAGCTTCTCCGGGACTAGCGTTACCTACGAGCAGTACTTC. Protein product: CASSFSGTSVTYEQYF.

The CDR3 is CASSLAGQNYGYTF. CDR3 nucleotide sequence: TGTGCCAGCAGCTTGGCGGGACAGAACTATGGCTACACCTTC. The J gene is TRBJ1-2, the V gene TRBV5-4; 7 nucleotides align to TRBD1. Losses at the gene ends were 0 bases for V and 2 bases for J; bases not matched to a gene: 1. Per the germline V gene, CDR1 is SGHNT and CDR2 is YYREEE (reference sequence). CDR3 size: 14 residues. The entire variable domain, with the rest obtained from reference TRBV5-4 and TRBJ1-2, is as follows: ETGVTQSPTHLIKTRGQQVTLRCSSQSGHNTVSWYQQALGQGPQFIFQYYREEENGRGNFPPRFSGLQFPNYSSELNVNALELDDSALYLCASSLAGQNYGYTFGSGTRLTVV.

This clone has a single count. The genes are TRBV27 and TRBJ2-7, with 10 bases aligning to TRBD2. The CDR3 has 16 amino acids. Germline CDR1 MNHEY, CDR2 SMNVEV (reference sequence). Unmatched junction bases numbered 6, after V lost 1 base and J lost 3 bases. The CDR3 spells CASSLYGSGGIYEQYF. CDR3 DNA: TGTGCCAGCAGTTTATACGGTAGCGGGGGGATCTACGAGCAGTACTTC.

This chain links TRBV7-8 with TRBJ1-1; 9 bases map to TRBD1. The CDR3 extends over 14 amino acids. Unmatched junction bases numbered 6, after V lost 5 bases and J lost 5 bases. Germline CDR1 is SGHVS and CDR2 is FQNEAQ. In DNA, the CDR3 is TGTGCCAGCAGCACCCGACAGGGGGGTACTGAAGCTTTCTTT. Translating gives CASSTRQGGTEAFF.

As DNA, the CDR3 is TGCGCCAGCAGCCAGCGGGATACTAGCACAGATACGCAGTATTTT. It translates to CASSQRDTSTDTQYF. The chain is built from TRBV4-3 and TRBJ2-3; D might be TRBD2 (6 bases). V was trimmed by 3 bases and J by 0 bases, leaving 10 bases between them. The CDR3 has 15 residues. CDR1 LGHNA and CDR2 YSLEER come from the germline V gene.

The CDR3 nucleotides read TGTGCCAGCAGCTCACGTTCCGGGGGGGCCGGGGCCAACGTCCTGACTTTC. Protein product: CASSSRSGGAGANVLTF. The chain joins TRBV7-6 to TRBJ2-6; TRBD2 aligns across 8 bases. This CDR3 contains 17 residues. Germline V gene data show CDR1 as SGHVS and CDR2 as FNYEAQ. Trimming cost V 4 bases and J 4 bases; bases outside gene matches: 9.

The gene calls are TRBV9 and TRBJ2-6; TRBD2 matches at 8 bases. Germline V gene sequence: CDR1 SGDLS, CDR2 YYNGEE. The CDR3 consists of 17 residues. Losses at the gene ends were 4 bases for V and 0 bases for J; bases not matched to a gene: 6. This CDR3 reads CASSPGGASSGANVLTF. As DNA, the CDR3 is TGTGCCAGCAGCCCCGGGGGGGCCAGCTCTGGGGCCAACGTCCTGACTTTC.

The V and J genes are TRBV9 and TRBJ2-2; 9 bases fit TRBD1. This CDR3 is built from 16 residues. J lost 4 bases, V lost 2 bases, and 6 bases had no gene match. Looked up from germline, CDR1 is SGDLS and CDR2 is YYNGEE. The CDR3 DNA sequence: TGTGCCAGCAGCGTTGGACAGGGGAGCGGCACCGGGGAGCTGTTTTTT. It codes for CASSVGQGSGTGELFF.

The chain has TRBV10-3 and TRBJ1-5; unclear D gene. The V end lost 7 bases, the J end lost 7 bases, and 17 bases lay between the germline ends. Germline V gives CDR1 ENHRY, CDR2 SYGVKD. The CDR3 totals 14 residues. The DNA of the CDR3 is TGTGCCATCAATAGGGAGGGTTTTGAACAGCCCCAGCATTTT. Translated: CAINREGFEQPQHF.

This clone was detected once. The CDR3 DNA sequence: TGTGCCAGCAGTGATAACAGGTTCGAGCAGTACTTC. It specifies CASSDNRFEQYF. The gene calls are TRBV2 and TRBJ2-7; possible D gene TRBD1, 5 bases. The germline CDR1 and CDR2 sequences are SNHLY and FYNNEI. The CDR3 has 12 residues. Trimming removed 3 bases at V and 6 bases at J, with 9 bases between.

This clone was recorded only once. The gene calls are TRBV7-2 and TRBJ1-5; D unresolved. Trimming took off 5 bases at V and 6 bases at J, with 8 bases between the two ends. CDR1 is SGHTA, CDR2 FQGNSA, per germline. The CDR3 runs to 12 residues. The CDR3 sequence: CASSHPGQPQHF. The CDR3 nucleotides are TGTGCCAGCAGCCACCCGGGTCAGCCCCAGCATTTT.

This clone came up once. The CDR3 here is CASRSEETQYF. As DNA, the CDR3 is TGCGCCAGCAGGTCGGAAGAGACCCAGTACTTC. This chain links TRBV5-1 with TRBJ2-5; D not certain. CDR1 is SGHRS and CDR2 is YFSETQ in the germline V gene. Trimming cost V 5 bases and J 3 bases, with 5 bases left between them. The CDR3 extends over 11 amino acids.

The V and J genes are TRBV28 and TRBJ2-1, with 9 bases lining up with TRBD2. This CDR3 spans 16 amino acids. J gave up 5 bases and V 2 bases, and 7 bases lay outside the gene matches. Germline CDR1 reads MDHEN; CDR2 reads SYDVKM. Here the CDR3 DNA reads TGTGCCAGCAGTTTACTCGCGGGAGGGCCCCACAATGAGCAGTTCTTC. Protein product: CASSLLAGGPHNEQFF.

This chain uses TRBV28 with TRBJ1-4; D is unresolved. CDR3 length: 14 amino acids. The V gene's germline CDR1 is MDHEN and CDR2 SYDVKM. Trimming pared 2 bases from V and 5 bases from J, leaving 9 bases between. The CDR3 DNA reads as TGTGCCAGCAGTTTAACGGGGAACAATGAAAAACTGTTTTTT. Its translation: CASSLTGNNEKLFF.

The DNA of the CDR3 is TGTGCCAGCAGCTTGGGCCTTCAAGACCAAGAGACCCAGTACTTC. Encoded protein: CASSLGLQDQETQYF. The chain uses TRBV7-3 and TRBJ2-5; D uncertain. Germline V gene sequence: CDR1 SGHTA, CDR2 FQGTGA. CDR3 length: 15 residues. V was shortened by 3 bases and J by 0 bases, with 11 bases between the two germline ends.

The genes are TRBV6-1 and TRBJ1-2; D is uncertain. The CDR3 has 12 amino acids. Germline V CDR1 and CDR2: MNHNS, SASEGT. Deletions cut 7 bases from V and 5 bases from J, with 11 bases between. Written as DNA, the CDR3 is TGTGCCAGCACCCTAGTGATGTATGGCTACACCTTC. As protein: CASTLVMYGYTF.

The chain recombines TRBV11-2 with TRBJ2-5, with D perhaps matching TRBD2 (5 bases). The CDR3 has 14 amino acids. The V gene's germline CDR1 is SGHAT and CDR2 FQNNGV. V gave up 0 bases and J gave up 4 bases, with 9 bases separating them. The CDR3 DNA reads TGTGCCAGCAGCTTAGATGCAGGAGGAGAGACCCAGTACTTC. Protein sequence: CASSLDAGGETQYF.

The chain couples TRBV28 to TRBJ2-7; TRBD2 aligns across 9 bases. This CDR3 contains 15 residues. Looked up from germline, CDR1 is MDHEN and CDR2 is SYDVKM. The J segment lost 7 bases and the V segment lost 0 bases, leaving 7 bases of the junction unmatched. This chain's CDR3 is CASSLWLAGVWEQYF. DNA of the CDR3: TGTGCCAGCAGTTTATGGTTAGCGGGAGTTTGGGAGCAGTACTTC.

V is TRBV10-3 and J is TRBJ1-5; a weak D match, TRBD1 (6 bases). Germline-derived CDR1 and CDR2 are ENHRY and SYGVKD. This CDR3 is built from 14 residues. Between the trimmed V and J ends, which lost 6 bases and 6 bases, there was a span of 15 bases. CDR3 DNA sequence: TGTGCCATCAGCAAAACAGGGACGCGTCAGCCCCAGCATTTT. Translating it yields CAISKTGTRQPQHF.

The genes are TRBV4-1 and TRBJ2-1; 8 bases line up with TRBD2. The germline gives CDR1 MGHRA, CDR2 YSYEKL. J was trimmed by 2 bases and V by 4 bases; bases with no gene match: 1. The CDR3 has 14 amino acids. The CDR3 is CASSLAGPYNEQFF. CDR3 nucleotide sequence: TGCGCCAGCAGCCTAGCGGGACCCTACAATGAGCAGTTCTTC.

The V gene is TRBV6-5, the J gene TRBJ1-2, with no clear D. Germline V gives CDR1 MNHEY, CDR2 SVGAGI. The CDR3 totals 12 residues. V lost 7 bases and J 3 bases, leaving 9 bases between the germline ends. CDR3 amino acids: CASKGGYYGYTF. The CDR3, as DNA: TGTGCCAGCAAGGGCGGGTACTATGGCTACACCTTC.

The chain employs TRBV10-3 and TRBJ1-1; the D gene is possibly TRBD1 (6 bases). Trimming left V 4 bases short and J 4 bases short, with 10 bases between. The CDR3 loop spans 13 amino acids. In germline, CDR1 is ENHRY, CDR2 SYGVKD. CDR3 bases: TGTGCCATCAGTGGGGAGGGGGTCACTGAAGCTTTCTTT. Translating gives CAISGEGVTEAFF.